A single sample gave rise to the 7 T cell receptor beta chains below, sequenced in a study of cytomegalovirus exposure and HLA in healthy donors (dated by TCRdb to 2015 to 2018). Receptor amplification or capture employed the immunoSEQ multiplex PCR assay. For the multiplex PCR, a mixture combining 60 forward primers for TCR Vbeta segments and 13 reverse primers for TCR Jbeta segments was used. TCRdb retrieved this table from immuneACCESS and kept in-frame rearrangements only. Not all clones are present; in checked studies, unresolved V genes account for under half, and no reason is known for the remainder. The sample table shows 150,000 to 200,000 clones, and around four fifths are seen once. The top ten hold 1.9% of the sample. Specimen: PBMCs. These receptors all stem from a man aged 18 to 29 in good health and CMV-seronegative.

The chain has TRBV4-1 and TRBJ1-5, with 9 nucleotides matching TRBD1. Trimming took 4 bases from V and 4 from J; bases not matched to a gene: 8. Germline V lookup: CDR1 MGHRA, CDR2 YSYEKL. The CDR3 is made up of 16 amino acids. In nucleotides, the CDR3 is TGCGCCAGCAGCCGGACCGGACAGGGGAGGAATCAGCCCCAGCATTTT. It is translated as CASSRTGQGRNQPQHF.

The V call is TRBV13, the J call TRBJ1-2; weak D call: TRBD1 (6 bases). Trimming removed 5 bases at V and 2 bases at J, with 12 bases between. Germline loops: CDR1 PRHDT, CDR2 FYEKMQ (reference sequence). The length of the CDR3 is 14 residues. The CDR3 region has the DNA TGTGCCAGCAGCCTGACAGGCTTGAACTATGGCTACACCTTC. It yields the protein CASSLTGLNYGYTF. The variable domain in full, with the rest retrieved from reference TRBV13 and TRBJ1-2, is AAGVIQSPRHLIKEKRETATLKCYPIPRHDTVYWYQQGPGQDPQFLISFYEKMQSDKGSIPDRFSAQQFSDYHSELNMSSLELGDSALYFCASSLTGLNYGYTFGSGTRLTVV.

This rearrangement joins TRBV6-5 to TRBJ2-1, with D perhaps matching TRBD1 (6 bases). Germline V gene data show CDR1 as MNHEY and CDR2 as SVGAGI. The CDR3 covers 12 residues. Trimming took off 6 bases at V and 14 bases at J, with 17 bases between the two ends. This CDR3 reads CASSQTGTKKFF. The CDR3 coding sequence is TGTGCCAGCAGCCAGACCGGGACAAAAAAGTTCTTC.

The chain is built from TRBV6-5 and TRBJ2-7; 9 nucleotides align to TRBD1. V was clipped by 6 bases and J by 2 bases; unmatched bases: 8. The CDR3 is 15 amino acids. Germline CDR1 is MNHEY and CDR2 is SVGAGI. CDR3 sequence reads: CASSRVGTGTYEQYF. CDR3 sequence (DNA): TGTGCCAGCAGCCGCGTCGGGACAGGGACCTACGAGCAGTACTTC.

The J gene is TRBJ2-5, the V gene TRBV6-5; 12 positions agree with TRBD1. The CDR3 consists of 15 residues. Germline V gene lookup returns CDR1 MNHEY and CDR2 SVGAGI. The junction had 6 bases not matched to a gene; V was cut back by 5 bases and J by 5 bases. The CDR3 spells CASSRDRGLGETQYF. CDR3 DNA: TGTGCCAGCAGTCGGGACAGGGGGCTAGGGGAGACCCAGTACTTC.

This chain's CDR3 is CASSLLAGSTYEQYF. DNA of the CDR3: TGTGCCAGCAGCTTGCTAGCGGGAAGCACCTACGAGCAGTACTTC. The V and J genes are TRBV11-2 and TRBJ2-7; TRBD2 matches at 9 bases. The germline V gene encodes CDR1 SGHAT and CDR2 FQNNGV. This CDR3 region has 15 residues. J gave up 2 bases and V 3 bases, and 5 bases lay outside the gene matches.

The gene calls are TRBV18 and TRBJ2-7, with TRBD2 identical over 12 bases. Germline CDR1 KGHSH, CDR2 LQKENI. After removal of 6 bases from V and 2 bases from J, the junction contained 5 bases not matched to a gene. The length of the CDR3 is 15 residues. The CDR3 DNA is TGTGCCAGCTCCCCGACTAGCGGGAGCCCCTACGAGCAGTACTTC. This translates into CASSPTSGSPYEQYF.